Listed below are T cell receptor beta chains from one sample, sequenced in a study of patients and donors after allogeneic stem cell transplantation. TCRdb used MiXCR to reprocess the RT-PCR reads, holding one entry per CDR3 protein. The table includes approximately 90,000 distinct CDR3 sequences, approximately 5.2% detected once. Sequencing was performed on blood, either unsorted or a sorted T cell fraction (not recorded which). Receptors originate from a human donor who was either an allogeneic HSCT recipient or a stem cell or donor lymphocyte infusion donor (not recorded which). It is not recorded whose cells these are; they may come from a transplant donor. Both conserved end residues are trimmed from each CDR3. Fields, in order: V gene, J gene, CDR3 protein.

TRBV5-1	TRBJ2-7	ASRTGQQPFYEQY
TRBV20-1	TRBJ1-1	SAGTGGPRAEAF
TRBV5-5	TRBJ1-4	ASGREATNEKLF
TRBV30	TRBJ2-1	AWRQGLAGVGYNEQF
TRBV29-1	TRBJ1-6	SVGEGQGNSPLH
TRBV15	TRBJ2-5	ATSRTARVGETQY
TRBV28	TRBJ1-1	ASSVGNTEAF
TRBV18	TRBJ2-2	ASSLERFGGELF
TRBV6-1	TRBJ2-6	TSRGYGANVLT
TRBV10-3	TRBJ2-1	AIRGGSAGSSYNEQF
TRBV5-4	TRBJ1-5	ASSLGGGQSNQPQH
TRBV20-1	TRBJ2-7	SASPTILTGEQY
TRBV25-1	TRBJ2-5	ASSEVGLETQY
TRBV5-1	TRBJ1-5	ASSISGGNQPQH
TRBV20-1	TRBJ1-1	SASIPGVNTEAF
TRBV20-1	TRBJ2-2	SASPGTLNTGELF
TRBV30	TRBJ1-2	AWSVHVTLGGYT
TRBV2	TRBJ2-4	ASSKASGRGTIQY
TRBV10-3	TRBJ2-1	AMGQGSYNEQF
TRBV7-8	TRBJ2-7	ASSLAEGPSYEQY
TRBV10-2	TRBJ1-2	ASSESRGNGYT
TRBV11-2	TRBJ2-5	ASSTGRGSETQY
TRBV20-1	TRBJ1-1	SAESQGNTEAF
TRBV20-1	TRBJ2-5	SARERTGIETQY
TRBV6-1	TRBJ2-2	TSTEVGSLSTGELF
TRBV11-2	TRBJ2-5	ASGSGLETQY
TRBV29-1	TRBJ1-1	SAFGPNAGGGEAF
TRBV5-5	TRBJ2-3	ASSSTGDVTDTQY
TRBV20-1	TRBJ2-5	SAQDRVQETQY
TRBV5-1	TRBJ2-3	ASSLRASEGMQY
TRBV5-1	TRBJ2-7	ASSLAAGPYEQY
TRBV11-2	TRBJ2-5	ASSPTGVQETQY
TRBV5-4	TRBJ1-5	ASSLYGPNNQPQH